The 17 T cell receptor beta chains below all came from one sample that was sequenced in a study of response to subunit inactivated influenza vaccine. In TCRdb, the RT-PCR reads were re-called with MiXCR into one record per CDR3 protein. The data hold 450,000 to 600,000 distinct CDR3 sequences, with 6% to 9% observed a single time. The material sequenced was PBMCs from blood, taken 23 to 25 months after vaccination. The source is a man aged 50 to 69 who received an inactivated influenza vaccine.

This clonotype appeared a few times. The J gene is TRBJ1-1, the V gene TRBV6-1; the D gene is possibly TRBD1 (6 bases). Germline V lookup: CDR1 MNHNS, CDR2 SASEGT. The CDR3 consists of 14 residues. With 6 bases removed from V and 1 base from J, the gap between germline ends came to 12 bases. CDR3 DNA: TGTGCCAGCAGACAGCCACAGGGGAACACTGAAGCTTTCTTT. Encoded protein: CASRQPQGNTEAFF.

This clonotype was counted only a few times. The CDR3 protein is CASSQRFLADTQYF. CDR3 nucleotides: TGCGCCAGCAGCCAACGTTTTCTGGCAGATACGCAGTATTTT. The chain carries TRBV4-3 and TRBJ2-3; D not resolved. The germline CDR1 and CDR2 sequences are LGHNA and YSLEER. The CDR3 has 14 amino acids. Trimming removed 2 bases at V and 4 bases at J, with 10 bases between.

This clonotype was counted a few times. The genes are TRBV4-2 and TRBJ1-5; D gene uncertain. In germline, CDR1 is LGHNA, CDR2 YNFKEQ. This CDR3 region has 16 residues. V lost 0 bases and J 4 bases, leaving 13 bases between the germline ends. The CDR3 loop is CASSQELRAYNQPQHF. The CDR3 bases are TGTGCCAGCAGCCAAGAATTGCGAGCCTATAATCAGCCCCAGCATTTT.

V usage is TRBV4-2 and J usage is TRBJ2-7; D possibly corresponds to TRBD1 (6 bases). This CDR3 comprises 15 residues. Germline lookup yields CDR1 LGHNA and CDR2 YNFKEQ. V was pared by 3 bases and J by 2 bases, with 14 bases between. This CDR3 is CASSQGMGDTYEQYF. Here the CDR3 DNA reads TGTGCCAGCAGCCAGGGGATGGGGGACACCTACGAGCAGTACTTC.

The rearrangement links TRBV20-1 to TRBJ2-7, with 7 bases identical to TRBD1. This CDR3 has 15 residues. Per the germline V gene, CDR1 is DFQATT and CDR2 is SNEGSKA (reference sequence). V was clipped by 3 bases and J by 0 bases; unmatched bases: 8. The DNA for the CDR3 is TGCAGTGCTAGTAGGACAGGATCGAGCTCCTACGAGCAGTACTTC. Translating gives CSASRTGSSSYEQYF.

This clonotype was detected only a few times. The chain recombines TRBV18 with TRBJ1-4; maybe TRBD1 (5 bases). Trimming left V 4 bases short and J 8 bases short, with 14 bases between. CDR1 is KGHSH, CDR2 LQKENI, per germline. The CDR3 is 14 residues long. The CDR3 coding sequence is TGTGCCAGCTCACTCCGACCATGGGGGGAAAAACTGTTTTTT. Translation: CASSLRPWGEKLFF.

This clonotype has a handful of counts. V usage is TRBV12-3 or TRBV12-4 and J usage is TRBJ2-2; D is uncertain. CDR3 length: 15 residues. The germline V and J ends were trimmed by 1 base and 1 base, with 7 bases remaining between them. The CDR3 protein is CASSLGRVNTGELFF. The CDR3 bases are TGTGCCAGCAGTTTAGGCAGAGTGAACACCGGGGAGCTGTTTTTT.

About this clonotype: The junction does not match germline at one end; this may be a read error. J is TRBJ1-2 and V is TRBV7-8; the D is unclear. The V gene's germline CDR1 is SGHVS and CDR2 FQNEAQ. The CDR3 covers 16 residues. The CDR3 coding sequence is TGTGCCAGCAGTTCGCTCGAAGGGCCGAAAGAGTCTGGCTGCACCTTC. Residues: CASSSLEGPKESGCTF.

The rearrangement uses TRBV5-4 and TRBJ2-2; TRBD1 matches 7 bases. The length of the CDR3 is 13 residues. CDR1 is SGHNT, CDR2 YYREEE, per germline (reference sequence). V was pared by 4 bases and J by 5 bases, with 2 bases of the junction left unmatched. For the CDR3, the DNA is TGTGCCAGCAGCGAACAGGGGACCGGGGAGCTGTTTTTT. Amino acids: CASSEQGTGELFF.

As regards this clonotype: The junction shows a germline mismatch at one end, possibly a read error. V usage is TRBV27 and J usage is TRBJ2-5; 10 nucleotides align to TRBD1. The germline V gene has CDR1 MNHEY and CDR2 SMNVEV (reference sequence). This CDR3 has 15 amino acids. The CDR3 DNA follows: TGTGCCAGCAGTTCACCCGGGACAGGGGTGGAGACCCGGTACTTC. Its translation: CASSSPGTGVETRYF.

This clonotype has at least ten counts. This sequence joins TRBV7-9 and TRBJ2-7; D is unclear. CDR3 length equals 12 residues. V was trimmed by 5 bases and J by 6 bases, leaving 11 bases between them. The germline V gene has CDR1 SEHNR and CDR2 FQNEAQ (reference sequence). CDR3 loop: CASSPPLSEQYF. The CDR3 nucleotides read TGTGCCAGCAGCCCACCATTGAGCGAGCAGTACTTC.

This clonotype showed up just a few times. The J gene is TRBJ2-7, the V gene TRBV10-3; perhaps TRBD1 as D (6 bases). Trimming took 7 bases from V and 4 from J, leaving 8 bases between them. Germline values: CDR1 ENHRY, CDR2 SYGVKD. CDR3 length: 11 amino acids. The CDR3 loop is CAIKQGYEQYF. The CDR3 coding sequence is TGTGCCATCAAACAGGGTTACGAGCAGTACTTC.

The genes are TRBV27 and TRBJ2-1; tentative D call: TRBD1 (6 bases). The CDR3 sequence is 13 residues long. Trimming pared 4 bases from V and 10 bases from J, leaving 14 bases between. In germline, CDR1 is MNHEY, CDR2 SMNVEV (reference sequence). This CDR3 is CASSSQGHWEQFF. As DNA, the CDR3 is TGTGCCAGCAGTTCCCAGGGGCACTGGGAGCAGTTCTTC.

The rearrangement uses TRBV12-3 or TRBV12-4 and TRBJ2-1; D may be TRBD2 (7 bases). The ends were cut back, 7 bases at V and 6 bases at J, with 19 bases in the middle. This CDR3 has 15 amino acids. As DNA, the CDR3 is TGTGCCAGCACCATAGGGGGGAGGGCCATCAATGAGCAGTTCTTC. Translating it yields CASTIGGRAINEQFF.

There are many counts of this clonotype. The chain has TRBV5-1 and TRBJ1-4; 9 nucleotides match TRBD1. The CDR3 extends over 15 amino acids. V gave up 1 base and J gave up 5 bases; unmatched junction bases: 3. The germline V gene has CDR1 SGHRS and CDR2 YFSETQ. CDR3: CASSLTGTGNEKLFF. The DNA for the CDR3 is TGCGCCAGCAGCTTGACCGGGACAGGGAATGAAAAACTGTTTTTT. The whole variable domain, filled in from reference TRBV5-1 and TRBJ1-4, reads KAGVTQTPRYLIKTRGQQVTLSCSPISGHRSVSWYQQTPGQGLQFLFEYFSETQRNKGNFPGRFSGRQFSNSRSEMNVSTLELGDSALYLCASSLTGTGNEKLFFGSGTQLSVL.

This clonotype appeared many times. This chain connects TRBV7-6 to TRBJ2-2, with unresolved D. The CDR3 totals 17 residues. Looked up from germline, CDR1 is SGHVS and CDR2 is FNYEAQ. The V end was cut by 1 base, the J end by 1 base, with 13 bases between. The CDR3 loop is CASSLEVGQMNTGELFF. DNA for the CDR3: TGTGCCAGCAGCTTAGAGGTGGGCCAGATGAACACCGGGGAGCTGTTTTTT.

This clonotype was seen many times. The rearrangement uses TRBV11-2 and TRBJ2-3; TRBD2 matches 7 bases. Germline CDR1 reads SGHAT; CDR2 reads FQNNGV. The CDR3 contains 16 residues. V lost 2 bases to trimming and J lost 2 bases; unmatched junction nucleotides: 7. CDR3 loop: CASSLLWGRATDTQYF. In DNA, the CDR3 is TGTGCCAGCAGCTTACTTTGGGGGAGGGCCACAGATACGCAGTATTTT.